The 32 T cell receptor beta chains below come from one sample, sequenced in a study of a mutant IDH1 vaccine in newly diagnosed glioma. TCRdb's table, derived via immunoSEQ multiplex PCR, lists solely in-frame clones and lacks some. The sample carries just under 45,000 clones, about 91% recorded once. Noted time point: week 23, last vaccination. Vaccine doses each comprised 300 ug of mutant IDH1 20-mer peptide, with topical imiquimod. These receptors' targets are unknown. The sample here was PBMCs, taken from a glioma patient whose treatment included an IDH1 peptide vaccine. The receptors originated from a man in his fifties or sixties with glioma.

The V and J genes are TRBV27 and TRBJ2-7; D is perhaps TRBD2 (6 bases). V dropped 4 bases and J dropped 0 bases, with 10 bases sitting between them. This CDR3 has 14 amino acids. Germline V gene data show CDR1 as MNHEY and CDR2 as SMNVEV (reference sequence). CDR3 region: CASSSGGPSYEQYF. CDR3 DNA sequence: TGTGCCAGCAGTTCCGGGGGACCCTCCTACGAGCAGTACTTC.

J is TRBJ1-1 and V is TRBV7-9, with D possibly TRBD1 on 6 matching bases. V lost 5 bases and J 0 bases, leaving 13 bases between the germline ends. The V gene's germline CDR1 is SEHNR and CDR2 FQNEAQ (reference sequence). CDR3 length: 15 residues. DNA for the CDR3: TGTGCCAGCAGCCCCCAACAGGGAATGAACACTGAAGCTTTCTTT. Amino acids: CASSPQQGMNTEAFF.

The chain recombines TRBV7-9 with TRBJ1-2; maybe TRBD1 (6 bases). V lost 5 bases, J lost 7 bases, and 14 bases lay in between. This CDR3 has 13 residues. Looked up from germline, CDR1 is SEHNR and CDR2 is FQNEAQ (reference sequence). CDR3 bases: TGTGCCAGCAGCCAGGGGCCCAGTTCTGGCTACACCTTC. Translation: CASSQGPSSGYTF.

V and J are TRBV5-1 and TRBJ1-1; D is undetermined. Germline V CDR1 and CDR2: SGHRS, YFSETQ. Deletions cut 4 bases from V and 8 bases from J, with 9 bases between. The CDR3 is 11 residues long. CDR3 sequence reads: CASSLGLEAFF. The CDR3, as DNA: TGCGCCAGCAGCCTCGGACTCGAAGCTTTCTTT.

The chain joins TRBV29-1 to TRBJ1-2; a possible D gene is TRBD1 (6 bases). This CDR3 is 13 amino acids long. Germline values: CDR1 SQVTM, CDR2 ANQGSEA. CDR3 in DNA: TGCAGTGCACTTGGGGGCAGTAACTATGGCTACACCTTC. Translated, it gives CSALGGSNYGYTF.

This rearrangement joins TRBV25-1 to TRBJ2-2; the D call may be TRBD1 or TRBD2 (5 bases each). This CDR3 is built from 15 residues. From germline, CDR1 is MGHDK and CDR2 SYGVNS. Trimming stripped 7 bases from V and 2 bases from J, with 14 bases between. CDR3 in amino acids: CASTEWGRNTGELFF. As DNA, the CDR3 is TGTGCCAGCACCGAATGGGGGAGAAACACCGGGGAGCTGTTTTTT. Full variable domain (remainder filled in from reference TRBV25-1 and TRBJ2-2): EADIYQTPRYLVIGTGKKITLECSQTMGHDKMYWYQQDPGMELHLIHYSYGVNSTEKGDLSSESTVSRIRTEHFPLTLESARPSHTSQYLCASTEWGRNTGELFFGEGSRLTVL.

This chain links TRBV27 with TRBJ1-3, with D tentatively TRBD1 (6 bases). Germline V gene lookup returns CDR1 MNHEY and CDR2 SMNVEV (reference sequence). V lost 5 bases and J 1 base, leaving 15 bases between the germline ends. The CDR3 contains 16 residues. CDR3 loop: CASSITGFPSGNTIYF. The CDR3 DNA reads TGTGCCAGCAGTATAACAGGGTTTCCGTCTGGAAACACCATATATTTT.

The CDR3 nucleotides are TGCGCCAGCAGCTATAGCGGGGGGCCTGCCAAAAACATTCAGTACTTC. This codes for CASSYSGGPAKNIQYF. This chain connects TRBV5-1 to TRBJ2-4; 10 positions agree with TRBD2. There are 16 residues in the CDR3. Germline-derived CDR1 and CDR2 are SGHRS and YFSETQ. V was clipped by 3 bases and J by 1 base; unmatched bases: 4.

The chain couples TRBV28 to TRBJ1-5; D perhaps matches TRBD1 (5 bases). The germline V gene encodes CDR1 MDHEN and CDR2 SYDVKM. Deletions cut 3 bases from V and 0 bases from J, with 9 bases between. The CDR3 is 15 amino acids. The CDR3 DNA follows: TGTGCCAGCAGTTTGGGAGGGGATAGCAATCAGCCCCAGCATTTT. Translating it yields CASSLGGDSNQPQHF.

The chain is built from TRBV19 and TRBJ2-5; maybe TRBD1 (6 bases). Germline lookup yields CDR1 LNHDA and CDR2 SQIVND (reference sequence). V was trimmed by 2 bases and J by 5 bases, leaving 12 bases between them. The CDR3 length is 14 residues. The CDR3 sequence: CASSITGQGETQYF. The CDR3, as DNA: TGTGCCAGTAGTATAACGGGCCAGGGGGAGACCCAGTACTTC.

This clone appeared a single time. The gene calls are TRBV6-1 and TRBJ2-1; no definite D call. The CDR3 totals 13 residues. From germline, CDR1 is MNHNS and CDR2 SASEGT. Trimming removed 4 bases from V and 4 bases from J, with 8 bases in between. CDR3 nucleotide sequence: TGTGCCAGCAGTGGGGATCCGTACAATGAGCAGTTCTTC. This gives the protein CASSGDPYNEQFF.

The chain carries TRBV6-5 and TRBJ1-2, with D perhaps matching TRBD1 (6 bases). Germline loops: CDR1 MNHEY, CDR2 SVGAGI. The ends were cut back, 2 bases at V and 8 bases at J, with 18 bases in the middle. This CDR3 is 15 amino acids long. The CDR3 reads CASSYRPTGQWGYTF. The DNA of the CDR3 is TGTGCCAGCAGTTACCGACCTACAGGGCAATGGGGCTACACCTTC.

CDR3 region: CASSQPRGLANNNEQFF. Here the CDR3 DNA reads TGTGCCAGCAGCCAGCCCCGCGGACTAGCAAATAACAATGAGCAGTTCTTC. The chain recombines TRBV14 with TRBJ2-1; the match to TRBD2 covers 8 bases. Germline assignment: CDR1 SGHDN and CDR2 FVKESK. The trim removed 3 bases at V and 5 bases at J, leaving 12 bases unmatched. This CDR3 comprises 17 residues.

V usage is TRBV19 and J usage is TRBJ1-6; D ambiguous. CDR1 LNHDA and CDR2 SQIVND come from the germline V gene (reference sequence). The CDR3 is 13 residues long. The V end was cut by 1 base, the J end by 12 bases, with 10 bases between. As DNA, the CDR3 is TGTGCCAGTAGTATAGGGGCCGATAGACCCCTCCACTTT. Amino acids: CASSIGADRPLHF.

The V call is TRBV30, the J call TRBJ2-1, with D possibly being TRBD1 or TRBD2 (5 bases each). V was trimmed by 1 base and J by 7 bases, leaving 14 bases between them. Per germline, CDR1 GTSNPN and CDR2 SVGIG (reference sequence). The CDR3 covers 14 residues. DNA for the CDR3: TGTGCCTGGAGTGCCGGGGCGGGTCCGAATGAGCAGTTCTTC. Translating gives CAWSAGAGPNEQFF.

This chain joins TRBV4-1 and TRBJ2-5; possible D gene TRBD2, 5 bases. The V end lost 0 bases, the J end lost 1 base, and 21 bases lay between the germline ends. This CDR3 is 19 amino acids long. Germline V gives CDR1 MGHRA, CDR2 YSYEKL. The CDR3 loop reads CASSQEWARELPLQETQYF. CDR3 in DNA: TGCGCCAGCAGCCAAGAGTGGGCTAGGGAGTTGCCTCTCCAAGAGACCCAGTACTTC.

The gene calls are TRBV28 and TRBJ2-2; D uncertain. Germline V lookup: CDR1 MDHEN, CDR2 SYDVKM. The ends were cut back, 7 bases at V and 1 base at J, with 22 bases in the middle. The CDR3 is made up of 18 amino acids. CDR3 bases: TGTGCCAGCACCCTCCCTCCTCCCGGGCACAAGAACACCGGGGAGCTGTTTTTT. This codes for CASTLPPPGHKNTGELFF.

This chain joins TRBV25-1 and TRBJ2-2; D may be TRBD2 (7 bases). CDR1 and CDR2 (germline): MGHDK, SYGVNS. The CDR3 is 16 amino acids. Deletions cut 6 bases from V and 2 bases from J, with 16 bases between. Here the CDR3 DNA reads TGTGCCAGCAGAACGAGGGGGGGACGAAACACCGGGGAGCTGTTTTTT. Encoded protein: CASRTRGGRNTGELFF.

The genes are TRBV20-1 and TRBJ2-7; D not resolved. CDR1 and CDR2 from the germline V gene are DFQATT and SNEGSKA (reference sequence). Trimming removed 2 bases at V and 7 bases at J, with 6 bases between. CDR3 size: 10 residues. CDR3 DNA sequence: TGCAGTGCTAGAAGGAGTGAGCAGTACTTC. As protein: CSARRSEQYF.

The rearrangement uses TRBV29-1 and TRBJ2-1, with no clear D. The CDR3 length is 13 residues. V dropped 5 bases and J dropped 5 bases, with 13 bases sitting between them. CDR1 is SQVTM, CDR2 ANQGSEA, per germline. This CDR3 reads CSVSATRNNEQFF. CDR3 bases: TGCAGCGTTAGCGCGACTCGGAACAATGAGCAGTTCTTC.

The genes are TRBV4-1 and TRBJ2-5; D not resolved. Germline loops: CDR1 MGHRA, CDR2 YSYEKL. Trimming removed 3 bases from V and 4 bases from J, with 12 bases in between. The CDR3 extends over 14 amino acids. The CDR3 DNA reads as TGCGCCAGCAGCCACCCAGGCTACGCAGAGACCCAGTACTTC. Its translation: CASSHPGYAETQYF.

This rearrangement joins TRBV19 to TRBJ1-1; 9 nucleotides match TRBD1. The V gene end was trimmed by 10 bases and the J gene end by 0 bases; junction bases not matched to a gene: 6. Per the germline V gene, CDR1 is LNHDA and CDR2 is SQIVND (reference sequence). This CDR3 contains 14 residues. This CDR3 is CAIRGQGLNTEAFF. CDR3 sequence (DNA): TGTGCCATCCGGGGACAGGGCTTGAACACTGAAGCTTTCTTT.

The chain is built from TRBV4-1 and TRBJ1-4; D might be TRBD1 (6 bases). The CDR3 extends over 13 amino acids. The germline CDR1 and CDR2 sequences are MGHRA and YSYEKL. Trimming stripped 3 bases from V and 8 bases from J, with 10 bases between. The CDR3 DNA is TGCGCCAGCAGCCACAGGGGCGGCGAAAAACTGTTTTTT. Translation: CASSHRGGEKLFF.

This chain uses TRBV7-9 with TRBJ2-3; no definite D call. Per the germline V gene, CDR1 is SEHNR and CDR2 is FQNEAQ (reference sequence). The CDR3 runs 12 residues. Trimming removed 2 bases at V and 11 bases at J, with 11 bases between. The CDR3 nucleotides are TGTGCCAGCAGCTTAAATCCCCTCGGGCAGTATTTT. Protein product: CASSLNPLGQYF.

In its sample, this clone was seen a few times. V usage is TRBV28 and J usage is TRBJ1-2; no clear D. Germline V gives CDR1 MDHEN, CDR2 SYDVKM. Between the trimmed V and J ends, which lost 5 bases and 0 bases, there was a span of 7 bases. CDR3 length: 13 residues. CDR3: CASSRKPNYGYTF. The CDR3 DNA is TGTGCCAGCAGTAGGAAACCTAACTATGGCTACACCTTC.

The V gene is TRBV10-1, the J gene TRBJ2-7; weak D call: TRBD2 (6 bases). V lost 5 bases to trimming and J lost 3 bases, with 17 bases between them. The CDR3 runs 15 residues. Germline V gene lookup returns CDR1 WNHNN and CDR2 SYGVQD (reference sequence). The chain's CDR3 is CASSRSDGGFYEQYF. The CDR3 nucleotides read TGCGCCAGCAGTCGCTCCGACGGGGGTTTCTACGAGCAGTACTTC.

This sequence joins TRBV5-5 and TRBJ2-3; D call uncertain. Trimming removed 1 base from V and 2 bases from J, with 8 bases in between. Per the germline V gene, CDR1 is SGHKS and CDR2 is YYEKEE (reference sequence). This CDR3 has 14 amino acids. CDR3 protein: CASSLSAVTDTQYF. CDR3 sequence (DNA): TGTGCCAGCAGCTTGAGCGCAGTCACAGATACGCAGTATTTT.

The V and J genes are TRBV5-5 and TRBJ2-7; TRBD1 agrees at 10 bases. Germline trimming cut 1 base from V and 0 bases from J; bases unmatched to any gene: 4. The CDR3 has 16 residues. CDR1 SGHKS and CDR2 YYEKEE come from the germline V gene (reference sequence). The DNA for the CDR3 is TGTGCCAGCAGCTTGATTTGGGACAGGGGCTCCTACGAGCAGTACTTC. It codes for CASSLIWDRGSYEQYF.

The chain joins TRBV19 to TRBJ1-3; TRBD1 matches 7 bases. The ends lost 8 bases at V and 9 bases at J; junction bases unmatched: 13. Germline V gene lookup returns CDR1 LNHDA and CDR2 SQIVND (reference sequence). CDR3 length: 14 residues. Here the CDR3 DNA reads TGTGCCAGTTTCCCGGGGGACAGCCGAGGCACCATATATTTT. Translating gives CASFPGDSRGTIYF.

V is TRBV30 and J is TRBJ2-7, with TRBD1 identical over 7 bases. Unmatched junction bases numbered 9, after V lost 2 bases and J lost 2 bases. The germline V gene encodes CDR1 GTSNPN and CDR2 SVGIG (reference sequence). The CDR3 length is 15 residues. The chain's CDR3 is CAWSRAGTVAYEQYF. For the CDR3, the DNA is TGTGCCTGGAGTAGAGCCGGGACAGTTGCCTACGAGCAGTACTTC.

This rearrangement joins TRBV11-2 to TRBJ2-2; 7 bases align to TRBD1. V lost 4 bases and J lost 1; bases outside the gene matches: 0. Germline CDR1 reads SGHAT; CDR2 reads FQNNGV. CDR3 length equals 14 residues. The CDR3 spells CASSYRGNTGELFF. The CDR3 coding sequence is TGTGCCAGCAGCTACAGGGGGAACACCGGGGAGCTGTTTTTT.

This chain connects TRBV19 to TRBJ1-1, with D perhaps matching TRBD1 (6 bases). This CDR3 spans 14 amino acids. Germline CDR1 reads LNHDA; CDR2 reads SQIVND (reference sequence). Trimming stripped 1 base from V and 1 base from J, with 7 bases between. CDR3 sequence (DNA): TGTGCCAGTAGTATAGGCAGGGGGAACACTGAAGCTTTCTTT. This encodes CASSIGRGNTEAFF.